These T cell receptor beta chains were read from a single sample in a study of Graves' ophthalmopathy and Graves' hyperthyroidism. TCRdb re-derived calls from the multiplex PCR reads in MiXCR, one entry per CDR3 protein. The sample records almost 750,000 distinct CDR3 sequences, 40% being singletons. Specimen: peripheral blood. The receptors shown here come from an adult man with Graves' ophthalmopathy. The CDR3 runs from the conserved cysteine through the conserved F or W.

v_gene: TRBV7-2
j_gene: TRBJ1-4
CDR3aa: CASSLAPQGTAEKLFF

v_gene: TRBV7-2
j_gene: TRBJ2-2
CDR3aa: CASSLPNQGVTGELFF

v_gene: TRBV12-3/TRBV12-4
j_gene: TRBJ1-4
CDR3aa: CASSTSEKLFF

v_gene: TRBV6-5
j_gene: TRBJ2-5
CDR3aa: CASSYSKTAGGQETQYF

v_gene: TRBV29-1
j_gene: TRBJ1-1
CDR3aa: CSVEKRAMDTEAFF

v_gene: TRBV29-1
j_gene: TRBJ1-1
CDR3aa: CSVEEGGTRAFF

v_gene: TRBV25-1
j_gene: TRBJ2-2
CDR3aa: CASGGAGELFF

v_gene: TRBV20-1
j_gene: TRBJ2-5
CDR3aa: CSARASGETQYF

v_gene: TRBV7-6
j_gene: TRBJ1-1
CDR3aa: CASSYSMVRSGNTEAFF

v_gene: TRBV12-3/TRBV12-4
j_gene: TRBJ1-3
CDR3aa: CASSRAGTGLGNTIYF

v_gene: TRBV6-6
j_gene: TRBJ1-2
CDR3aa: CASGHIPSNYGYTF

v_gene: TRBV2
j_gene: TRBJ1-6
CDR3aa: CASSEGTGSNSPLHF

v_gene: TRBV7-9
j_gene: TRBJ1-3
CDR3aa: CASSPKSQISSGNTIYF

v_gene: TRBV20-1
j_gene: TRBJ2-7
CDR3aa: CSASHPGDSYEQYF

v_gene: TRBV7-9
j_gene: TRBJ2-5
CDR3aa: CASSVLDQETQYF

v_gene: TRBV20-1
j_gene: TRBJ1-3
CDR3aa: CSARTQSSGNTIYF

v_gene: TRBV12-3/TRBV12-4
j_gene: TRBJ2-7
CDR3aa: CASSLAVSYGQGAREQYF

v_gene: TRBV7-9
j_gene: TRBJ1-4
CDR3aa: CASSRPNEKLFF

v_gene: TRBV19
j_gene: TRBJ1-5
CDR3aa: CASSIGGARQPQHF

v_gene: TRBV9
j_gene: TRBJ1-6
CDR3aa: CASSVGGSPLHF

v_gene: TRBV24-1
j_gene: TRBJ1-5
CDR3aa: CATSDQDGQPQHF

v_gene: TRBV5-4
j_gene: TRBJ2-5
CDR3aa: CASSNIFQETQYF

v_gene: TRBV12-3/TRBV12-4
j_gene: TRBJ2-7
CDR3aa: CASSSPLGQGAEQYF

v_gene: TRBV20-1
j_gene: TRBJ1-4
CDR3aa: CSAPVVTNEKLFF

v_gene: TRBV24-1
j_gene: TRBJ2-3
CDR3aa: CATSDLRGGADTQYF

v_gene: TRBV7-2
j_gene: TRBJ2-2
CDR3aa: CASSSFRDGELFF

v_gene: TRBV9
j_gene: TRBJ2-1
CDR3aa: CASSALPPPYNEQFF

v_gene: TRBV20-1
j_gene: TRBJ1-6
CDR3aa: CSAGEGGLYNSPLHF

v_gene: TRBV29-1
j_gene: TRBJ1-1
CDR3aa: CSVESDRGGREAFF

v_gene: TRBV7-9
j_gene: TRBJ2-7
CDR3aa: CARGRRAEQYF

v_gene: TRBV2
j_gene: TRBJ1-1
CDR3aa: CASSPRTANTEAFF

v_gene: TRBV2
j_gene: TRBJ2-7
CDR3aa: CASSANGGGQYF

v_gene: TRBV19
j_gene: TRBJ2-2
CDR3aa: CASSIGGLDRELFF

v_gene: TRBV7-3
j_gene: TRBJ2-5
CDR3aa: CASSLTSGGAKTQYF

v_gene: TRBV11-2
j_gene: TRBJ2-2
CDR3aa: CASSFQYGAGELFF

v_gene: TRBV9
j_gene: TRBJ2-2
CDR3aa: CASSAQGVVGTGELFF

v_gene: TRBV20-1
j_gene: TRBJ1-5
CDR3aa: CSAKGQIRNQPQHF

v_gene: TRBV11-2
j_gene: TRBJ1-1
CDR3aa: CASSQDDGTGRMNTEAFF

v_gene: TRBV29-1
j_gene: TRBJ1-1
CDR3aa: CSLTAMNTEAFF

v_gene: TRBV19
j_gene: TRBJ2-1
CDR3aa: CASSMPGLVRFF

v_gene: TRBV10-3
j_gene: TRBJ1-2
CDR3aa: CAIRGKESNYGYTF

v_gene: TRBV20-1
j_gene: TRBJ1-1
CDR3aa: CSAPDPGQGSLGTEAFF

v_gene: TRBV19
j_gene: TRBJ1-1
CDR3aa: CAWSVNRGAEAFF

v_gene: TRBV5-1
j_gene: TRBJ1-1
CDR3aa: CASRRRGPNTEAFF

v_gene: TRBV7-2
j_gene: TRBJ2-7
CDR3aa: CASSLGQGVIAYF

v_gene: TRBV29-1
j_gene: TRBJ2-7
CDR3aa: CSVGQGHEQYF

v_gene: TRBV29-1
j_gene: TRBJ2-5
CDR3aa: CSVDGTGAQYF

v_gene: TRBV29-1
j_gene: TRBJ2-7
CDR3aa: CSVPSGSSYEQYF

v_gene: TRBV12-3/TRBV12-4
j_gene: TRBJ2-5
CDR3aa: CASSLLIETQYF

v_gene: TRBV2
j_gene: TRBJ1-2
CDR3aa: CASSFDKYGYTF

v_gene: TRBV28
j_gene: TRBJ2-7
CDR3aa: CASSFQGVSSYEQYF

v_gene: TRBV12-3/TRBV12-4
j_gene: TRBJ1-6
CDR3aa: CASSWTGDNSPLHF

v_gene: TRBV7-9
j_gene: TRBJ2-5
CDR3aa: CASSRRLAGVPNNSQETQYF

v_gene: TRBV19
j_gene: TRBJ1-4
CDR3aa: CAWRDTTTPNEKLFF

v_gene: TRBV29-1
j_gene: TRBJ2-7
CDR3aa: CSVLEGYEQYF

v_gene: TRBV5-6
j_gene: TRBJ1-6
CDR3aa: CASSLVGTGNNSPLHF

v_gene: TRBV7-6
j_gene: TRBJ2-7
CDR3aa: CASSSGTGGREQYF

v_gene: TRBV5-1
j_gene: TRBJ2-5
CDR3aa: CASSSWTVQETQYF

v_gene: TRBV29-1
j_gene: TRBJ1-2
CDR3aa: CSVERDTSGNTF

v_gene: TRBV20-1
j_gene: TRBJ1-1
CDR3aa: CSARDGGMNTEAFF